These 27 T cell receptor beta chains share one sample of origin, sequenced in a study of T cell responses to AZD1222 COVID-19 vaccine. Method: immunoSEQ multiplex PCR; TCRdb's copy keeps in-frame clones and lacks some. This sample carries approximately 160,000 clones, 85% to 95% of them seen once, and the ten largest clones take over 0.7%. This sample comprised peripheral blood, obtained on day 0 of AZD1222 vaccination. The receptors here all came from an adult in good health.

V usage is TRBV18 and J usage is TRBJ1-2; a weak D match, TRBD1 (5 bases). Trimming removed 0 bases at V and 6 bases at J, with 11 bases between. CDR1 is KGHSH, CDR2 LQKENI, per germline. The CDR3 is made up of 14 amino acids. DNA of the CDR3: TGTGCCAGCTCACCACCCTCAGGGCCGCATGGCTACACCTTC. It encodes CASSPPSGPHGYTF.

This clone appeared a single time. CDR3 region: CASSQERGDPNEQFF. The CDR3 DNA reads as TGTGCCAGCAGCCAAGAGCGGGGGGATCCCAATGAGCAGTTCTTC. This chain joins TRBV4-2 and TRBJ2-1; TRBD2 matches at 8 bases. Looked up from germline, CDR1 is LGHNA and CDR2 is YNFKEQ. Trimming cost V 0 bases and J 6 bases; bases outside gene matches: 4. The CDR3 covers 15 residues.

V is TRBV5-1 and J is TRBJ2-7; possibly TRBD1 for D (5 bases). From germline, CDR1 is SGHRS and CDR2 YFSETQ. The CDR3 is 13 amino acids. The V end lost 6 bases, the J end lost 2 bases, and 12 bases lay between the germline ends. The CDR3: CASKTESTYEQYF. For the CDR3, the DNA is TGCGCCAGCAAGACAGAGTCCACCTACGAGCAGTACTTC.

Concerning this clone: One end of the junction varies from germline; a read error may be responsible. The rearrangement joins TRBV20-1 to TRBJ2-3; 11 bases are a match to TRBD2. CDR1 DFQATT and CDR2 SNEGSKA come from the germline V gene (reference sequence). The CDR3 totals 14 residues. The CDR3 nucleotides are TGCAGCGCTAGTATGGGACTAGCGGAAAATACGCAGTATTTT. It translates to CSASMGLAENTQYF.

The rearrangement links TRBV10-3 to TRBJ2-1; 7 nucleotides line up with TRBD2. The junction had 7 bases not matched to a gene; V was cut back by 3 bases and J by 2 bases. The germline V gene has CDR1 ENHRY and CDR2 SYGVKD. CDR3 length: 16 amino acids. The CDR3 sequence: CAISDPRGGTYNEQFF. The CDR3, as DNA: TGTGCCATCAGTGATCCTCGGGGAGGGACCTACAATGAGCAGTTCTTC.

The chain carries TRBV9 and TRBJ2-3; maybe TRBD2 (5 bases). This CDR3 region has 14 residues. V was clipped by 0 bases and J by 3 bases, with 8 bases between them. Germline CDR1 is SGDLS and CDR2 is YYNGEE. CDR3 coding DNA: TGTGCCAGCAGCGTAGTTAGCGAAACAGATACGCAGTATTTT. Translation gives CASSVVSETDTQYF.

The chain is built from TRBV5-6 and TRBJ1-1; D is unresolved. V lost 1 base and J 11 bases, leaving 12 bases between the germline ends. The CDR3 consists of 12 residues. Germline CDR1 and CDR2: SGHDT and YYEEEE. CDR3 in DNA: TGTGCCAGCAGCTTGATGGGCCGTACGGCTTTCTTT. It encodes CASSLMGRTAFF.

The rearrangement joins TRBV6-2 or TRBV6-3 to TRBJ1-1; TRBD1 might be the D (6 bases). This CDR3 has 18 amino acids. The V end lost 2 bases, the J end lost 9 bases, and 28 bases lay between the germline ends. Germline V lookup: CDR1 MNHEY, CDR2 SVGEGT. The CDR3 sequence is CASSYIGRSGEGRWKAFF. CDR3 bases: TGTGCCAGCAGTTACATAGGCCGCTCAGGGGAAGGTCGGTGGAAAGCTTTCTTT.

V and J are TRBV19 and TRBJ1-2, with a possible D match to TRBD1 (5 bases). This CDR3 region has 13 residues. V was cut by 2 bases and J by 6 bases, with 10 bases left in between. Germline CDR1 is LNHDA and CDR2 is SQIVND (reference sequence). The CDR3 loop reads CASSIRGDDGYTF. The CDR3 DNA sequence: TGTGCCAGTAGTATAAGGGGTGACGATGGCTACACCTTC.

CDR3 sequence (DNA): TGTGCCAGCAGCTCCCTGCGGGGGGCCACCGTCTCCTACAATGAGCAGTTCTTC. Its protein product is CASSSLRGATVSYNEQFF. V usage is TRBV11-2 and J usage is TRBJ2-1; TRBD2 aligns across 8 bases. The trim removed 4 bases at V and 0 bases at J, leaving 11 bases unmatched. The CDR3 totals 18 residues. The germline gives CDR1 SGHAT, CDR2 FQNNGV.

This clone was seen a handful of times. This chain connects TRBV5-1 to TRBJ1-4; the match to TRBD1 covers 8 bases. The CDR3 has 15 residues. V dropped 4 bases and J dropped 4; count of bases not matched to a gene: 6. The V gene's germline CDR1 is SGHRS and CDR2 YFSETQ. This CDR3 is CASSDLGQGNEKLFF. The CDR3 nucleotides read TGCGCCAGCAGCGATCTCGGACAGGGTAATGAAAAACTGTTTTTT.

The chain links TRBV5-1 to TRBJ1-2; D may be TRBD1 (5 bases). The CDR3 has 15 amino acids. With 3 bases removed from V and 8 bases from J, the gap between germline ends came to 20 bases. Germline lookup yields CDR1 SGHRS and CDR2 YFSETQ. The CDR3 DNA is TGCGCCAGCAGCTCTAAGTCGGGACTCTCTCGGGGCTACACCTTC. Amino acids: CASSSKSGLSRGYTF.

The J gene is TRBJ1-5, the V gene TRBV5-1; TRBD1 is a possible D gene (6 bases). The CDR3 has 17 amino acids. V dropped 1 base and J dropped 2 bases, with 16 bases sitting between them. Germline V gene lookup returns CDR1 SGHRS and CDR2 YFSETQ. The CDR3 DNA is TGCGCCAGCAGCTTGTTTCCGGGGGCGCAAGGCAATCAGCCCCAGCATTTT. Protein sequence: CASSLFPGAQGNQPQHF.

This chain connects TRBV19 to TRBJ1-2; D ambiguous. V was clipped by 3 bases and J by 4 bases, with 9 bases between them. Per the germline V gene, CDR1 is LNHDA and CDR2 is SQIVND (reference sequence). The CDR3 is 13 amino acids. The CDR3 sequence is CASSIPQTYGYTF. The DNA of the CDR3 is TGTGCCAGTAGTATTCCTCAAACCTATGGCTACACCTTC.

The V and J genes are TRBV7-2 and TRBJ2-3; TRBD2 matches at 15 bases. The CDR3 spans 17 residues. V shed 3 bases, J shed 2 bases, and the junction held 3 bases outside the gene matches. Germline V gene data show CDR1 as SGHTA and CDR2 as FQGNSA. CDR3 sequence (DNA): TGTGCCAGCAGCTTTGGGACTAGCGGGGGGCACACAGATACGCAGTATTTT. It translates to CASSFGTSGGHTDTQYF.

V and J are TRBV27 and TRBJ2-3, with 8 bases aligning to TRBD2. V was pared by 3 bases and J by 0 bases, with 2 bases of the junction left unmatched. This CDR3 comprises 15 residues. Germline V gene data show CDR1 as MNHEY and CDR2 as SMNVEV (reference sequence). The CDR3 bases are TGTGCCAGCAGTTTTAGCGGGGCTAGCACAGATACGCAGTATTTT. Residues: CASSFSGASTDTQYF.

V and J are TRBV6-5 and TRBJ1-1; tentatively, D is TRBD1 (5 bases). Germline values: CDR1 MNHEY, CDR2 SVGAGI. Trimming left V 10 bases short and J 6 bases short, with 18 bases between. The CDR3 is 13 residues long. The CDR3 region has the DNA TGTGCCACGGGGGTTATATCGGGATCTGAAGCTTTCTTT. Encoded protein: CATGVISGSEAFF.

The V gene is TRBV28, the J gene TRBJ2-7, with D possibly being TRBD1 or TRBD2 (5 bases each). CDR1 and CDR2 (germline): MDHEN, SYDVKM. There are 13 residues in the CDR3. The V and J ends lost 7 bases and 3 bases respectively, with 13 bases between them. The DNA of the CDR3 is TGTGCCAGCAAGGGGACGTTGTTCTACGAGCAGTACTTC. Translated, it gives CASKGTLFYEQYF.

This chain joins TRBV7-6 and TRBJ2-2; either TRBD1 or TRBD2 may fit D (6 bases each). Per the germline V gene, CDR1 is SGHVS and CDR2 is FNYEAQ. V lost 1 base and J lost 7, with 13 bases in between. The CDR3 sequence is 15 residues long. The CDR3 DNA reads TGTGCCAGCAGCTTAGATGGGGGGCGAGGCGGGGAGCTGTTTTTT. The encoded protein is CASSLDGGRGGELFF.

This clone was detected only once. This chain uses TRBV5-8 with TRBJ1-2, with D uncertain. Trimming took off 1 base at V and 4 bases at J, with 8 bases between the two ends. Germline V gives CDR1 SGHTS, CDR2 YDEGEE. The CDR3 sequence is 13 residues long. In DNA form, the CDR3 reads TGTGCCAGCAGCTTGCAAGGGTTCTATGGCTACACCTTC. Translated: CASSLQGFYGYTF.

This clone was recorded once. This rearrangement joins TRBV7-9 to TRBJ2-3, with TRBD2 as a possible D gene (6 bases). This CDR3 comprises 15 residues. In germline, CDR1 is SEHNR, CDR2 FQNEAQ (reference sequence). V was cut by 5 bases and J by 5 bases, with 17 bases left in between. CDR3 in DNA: TGTGCCAGCAGCCCGCGGGACCCCGTGGGAGATACGCAGTATTTT. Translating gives CASSPRDPVGDTQYF.

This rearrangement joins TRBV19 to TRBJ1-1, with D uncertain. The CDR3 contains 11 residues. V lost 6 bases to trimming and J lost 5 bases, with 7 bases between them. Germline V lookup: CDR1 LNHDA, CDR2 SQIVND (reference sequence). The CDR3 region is CASRARTEAFF. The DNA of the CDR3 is TGTGCCAGTAGGGCGAGAACTGAAGCTTTCTTT. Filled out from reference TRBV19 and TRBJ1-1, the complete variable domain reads DGGITQSPKYLFRKEGQNVTLSCEQNLNHDAMYWYRQDPGQGLRLIYYSQIVNDFQKGDIAEGYSVSREKKESFPLTVTSAQKNPTAFYLCASRARTEAFFGQGTRLTVV.

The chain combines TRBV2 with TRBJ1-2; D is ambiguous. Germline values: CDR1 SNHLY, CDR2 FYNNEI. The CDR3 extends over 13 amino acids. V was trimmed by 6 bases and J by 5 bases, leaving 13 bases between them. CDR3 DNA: TGTGCCAGCAGCCCAACGCATCCTTATGGCTACACCTTC. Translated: CASSPTHPYGYTF.

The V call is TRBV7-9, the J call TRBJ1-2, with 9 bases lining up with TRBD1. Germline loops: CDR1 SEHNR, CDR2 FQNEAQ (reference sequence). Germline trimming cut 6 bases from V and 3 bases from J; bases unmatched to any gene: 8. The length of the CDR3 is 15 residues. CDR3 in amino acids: CASRPRDRVYYGYTF. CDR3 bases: TGTGCCAGCAGACCTAGGGACAGGGTGTACTATGGCTACACCTTC.

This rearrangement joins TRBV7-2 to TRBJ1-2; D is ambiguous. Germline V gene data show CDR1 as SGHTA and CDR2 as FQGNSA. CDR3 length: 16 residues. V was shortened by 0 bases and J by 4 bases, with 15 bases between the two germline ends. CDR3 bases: TGTGCCAGCAGCTTAGCGTCCGGGGAAGGAGGCTATGGCTACACCTTC. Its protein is CASSLASGEGGYGYTF.

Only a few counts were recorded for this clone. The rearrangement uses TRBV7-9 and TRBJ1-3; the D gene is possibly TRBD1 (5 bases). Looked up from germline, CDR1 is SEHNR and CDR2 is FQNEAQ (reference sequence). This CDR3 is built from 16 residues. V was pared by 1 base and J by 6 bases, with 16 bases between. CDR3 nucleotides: TGTGCCAGCAGCTTAGTCGCCATTGAGGGGATAAACACCATATATTTT. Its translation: CASSLVAIEGINTIYF.

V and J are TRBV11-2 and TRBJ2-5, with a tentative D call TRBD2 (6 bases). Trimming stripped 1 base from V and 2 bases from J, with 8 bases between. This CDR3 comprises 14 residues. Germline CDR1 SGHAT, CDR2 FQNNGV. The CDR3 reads CASSLVDYQETQYF. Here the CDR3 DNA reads TGTGCCAGCAGCTTAGTGGACTATCAAGAGACCCAGTACTTC.